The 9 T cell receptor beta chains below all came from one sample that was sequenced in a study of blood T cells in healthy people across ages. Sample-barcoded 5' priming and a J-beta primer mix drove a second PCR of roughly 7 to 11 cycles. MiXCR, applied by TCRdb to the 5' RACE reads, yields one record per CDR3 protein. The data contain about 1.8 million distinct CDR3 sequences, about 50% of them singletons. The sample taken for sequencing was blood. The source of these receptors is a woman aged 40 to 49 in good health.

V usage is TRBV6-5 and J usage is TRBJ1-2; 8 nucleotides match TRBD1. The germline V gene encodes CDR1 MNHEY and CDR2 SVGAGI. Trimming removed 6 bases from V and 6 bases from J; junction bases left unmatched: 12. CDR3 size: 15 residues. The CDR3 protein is CASRDTGGRYNGYTF. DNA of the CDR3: TGTGCCAGCAGAGATACAGGGGGGAGATACAATGGCTACACCTTC.

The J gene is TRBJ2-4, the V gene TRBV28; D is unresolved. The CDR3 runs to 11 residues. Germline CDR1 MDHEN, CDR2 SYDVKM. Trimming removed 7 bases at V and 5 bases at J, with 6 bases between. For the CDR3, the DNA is TGTGCCAGCACCGGGCAAAACATTCAGTACTTC. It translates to CASTGQNIQYF.

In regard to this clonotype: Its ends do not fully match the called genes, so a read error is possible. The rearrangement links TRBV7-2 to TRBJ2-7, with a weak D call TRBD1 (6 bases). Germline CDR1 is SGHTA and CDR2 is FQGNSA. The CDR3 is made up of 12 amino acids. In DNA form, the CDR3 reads TGTGTCAGCAGCGAACAGGGCTACGAGCAGTACTTC. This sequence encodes CVSSEQGYEQYF.

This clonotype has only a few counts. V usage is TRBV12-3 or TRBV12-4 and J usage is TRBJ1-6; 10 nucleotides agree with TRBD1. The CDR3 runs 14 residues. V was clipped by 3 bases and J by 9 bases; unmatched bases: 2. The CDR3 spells CASSLGTGASPLHF. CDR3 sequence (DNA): TGTGCCAGCAGTTTGGGGACAGGGGCTTCACCCCTCCACTTT.

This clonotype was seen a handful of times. CDR3 sequence reads: CASSYSRGEKFF. The CDR3 nucleotides read TGTGCCAGCAGTTACTCCAGGGGAGAAAAGTTCTTC. V and J are TRBV6-5 and TRBJ2-1; D is possibly TRBD1 (6 bases). The CDR3 is 12 residues long. Germline V gene lookup returns CDR1 MNHEY and CDR2 SVGAGI. Between the trimmed V and J ends, which lost 0 bases and 14 bases, there was a span of 11 bases.

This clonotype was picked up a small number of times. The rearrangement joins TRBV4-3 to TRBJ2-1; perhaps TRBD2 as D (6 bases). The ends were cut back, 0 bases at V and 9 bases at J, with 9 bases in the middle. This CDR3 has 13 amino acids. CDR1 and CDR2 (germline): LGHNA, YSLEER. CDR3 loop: CASSQDGGSEQFF. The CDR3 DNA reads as TGCGCCAGCAGCCAAGATGGGGGGAGTGAGCAGTTCTTC.

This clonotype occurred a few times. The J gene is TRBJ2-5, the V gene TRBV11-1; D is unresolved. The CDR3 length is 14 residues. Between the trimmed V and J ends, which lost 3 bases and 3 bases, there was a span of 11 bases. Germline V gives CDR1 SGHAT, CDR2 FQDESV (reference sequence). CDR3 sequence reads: CASSFDVGKETQYF. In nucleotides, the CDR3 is TGTGCCAGCAGCTTCGACGTGGGGAAAGAGACCCAGTACTTC.

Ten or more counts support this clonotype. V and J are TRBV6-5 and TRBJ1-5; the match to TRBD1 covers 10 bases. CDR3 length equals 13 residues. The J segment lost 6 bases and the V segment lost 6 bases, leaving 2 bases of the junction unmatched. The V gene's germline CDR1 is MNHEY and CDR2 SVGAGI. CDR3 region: CASSRDRGQPQHF. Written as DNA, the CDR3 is TGTGCCAGCAGCCGGGACAGGGGTCAGCCCCAGCATTTT.

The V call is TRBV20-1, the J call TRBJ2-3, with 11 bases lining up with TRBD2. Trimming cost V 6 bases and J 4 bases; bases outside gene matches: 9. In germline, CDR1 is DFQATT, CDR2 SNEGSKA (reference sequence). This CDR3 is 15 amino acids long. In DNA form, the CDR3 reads TGCAGTGCACCGAAGGCTAGCGGGGGGCCAGATACGCAGTATTTT. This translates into CSAPKASGGPDTQYF.